This record concerns one TCR beta chain sequence. The data derive from a study of cytomegalovirus exposure and HLA in healthy donors. A multiplex PCR was run with 60 Vbeta primers and 13 Jbeta primers. Libraries were prepared by immunoSEQ multiplex PCR; TCRdb keeps only in-frame clonotypes and omits some of them. The sample comprises about 76,000 clones, 79% of which are singletons, and 2% to 2.5% rests with the top ten. V lost 1 base and J lost 6, with 13 bases in between. Germline V gives CDR1 LGHNA, CDR2 YSLEER. The CDR3 is 15 amino acids. The sequence came from a man aged 30-40 years in good health and CMV-seronegative. The sequenced sample consisted of PBMCs. The chain joins TRBV4-3 to TRBJ1-5, with D uncertain. CDR3 amino acids: CASSQAVWGAQPQHF. The DNA for the CDR3 is TGCGCCAGCAGCCAAGCTGTTTGGGGAGCTCAGCCCCAGCATTTT.